This entry describes one T cell receptor (beta chain). The PCR used 60 Vbeta and 13 Jbeta primers. Sequenced by immunoSEQ multiplex PCR; TCRdb stores in-frame clones only, minus some. The sample has about 140,000 clones; approximately 80% are singletons. These data are taken from a study of cytomegalovirus exposure and HLA in healthy donors. The J segment lost 2 bases and the V segment lost 4 bases, leaving 8 bases of the junction unmatched. This CDR3 has 16 residues. The germline gives CDR1 SGHNT, CDR2 YYREEE (reference sequence). This chain joins TRBV5-4 and TRBJ2-5; the match to TRBD2 covers 10 bases. The sequenced sample consisted of PBMCs. The receptor was derived from a man between 50 and 59 years old in good health and CMV-seronegative. CDR3 sequence reads: CASSLSSGSRQETQYF. In DNA form, the CDR3 reads TGTGCCAGCAGCCTTTCTAGCGGGAGTCGACAAGAGACCCAGTACTTC.